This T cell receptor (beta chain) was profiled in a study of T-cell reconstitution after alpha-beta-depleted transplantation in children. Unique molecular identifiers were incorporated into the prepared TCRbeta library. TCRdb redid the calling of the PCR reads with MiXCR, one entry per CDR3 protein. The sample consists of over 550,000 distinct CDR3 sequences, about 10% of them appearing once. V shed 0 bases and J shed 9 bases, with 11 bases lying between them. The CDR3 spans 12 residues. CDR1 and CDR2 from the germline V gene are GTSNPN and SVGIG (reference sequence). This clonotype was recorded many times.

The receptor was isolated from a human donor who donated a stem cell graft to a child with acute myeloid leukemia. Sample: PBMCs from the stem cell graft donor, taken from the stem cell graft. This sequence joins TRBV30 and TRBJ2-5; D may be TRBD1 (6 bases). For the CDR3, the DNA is TGTGCCTGGAGTGTACAGGGAATGGCCCAGTACTTC. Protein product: CAWSVQGMAQYF. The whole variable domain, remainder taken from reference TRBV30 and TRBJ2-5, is SQTIHQWPATLVQPVGSPLSLECTVEGTSNPNLYWYRQAAGRGLQLLFYSVGIGQISSEVPQNLSASRPQDRQFILSSKKLLLSDSGFYLCAWSVQGMAQYFGPGTRLLVL.